This entry concerns a single TCR beta chain. Participant-given clinical history determined each cohort assignment. Donors in Cohort 3 who had recovered were those with two negative PCRs, healthcare professional clearance, or resolution of their symptoms. This CDR3 is 10 amino acids long. Trimming stripped 5 bases from V and 5 bases from J, with 6 bases between. Germline V gene sequence: CDR1 GTSNPN, CDR2 SVGIG (reference sequence). Assay used: immunoSEQ multiplex PCR; TCRdb lists only in-frame clones, some missing. Of 400,000 to 450,000 clones detected, about 90% appear once; the ten largest clones hold approximately 0.55%. The data belong to a study of blood T cell repertoires in COVID-19. Across the whole study: COVID-19 samples, acute and convalescent, were from the United States, Italy and Spain.

This TCR came from a man aged 18 to 29 who had recovered from COVID-19. Sequencing was carried out using PBMCs or T cells enriched from blood (not recorded which). The J gene is TRBJ2-5, the V gene TRBV30; D unclear. Written as DNA, the CDR3 is TGTGCCTGGGTCGAGGAGACCCAGTACTTC. Translating gives CAWVEETQYF.